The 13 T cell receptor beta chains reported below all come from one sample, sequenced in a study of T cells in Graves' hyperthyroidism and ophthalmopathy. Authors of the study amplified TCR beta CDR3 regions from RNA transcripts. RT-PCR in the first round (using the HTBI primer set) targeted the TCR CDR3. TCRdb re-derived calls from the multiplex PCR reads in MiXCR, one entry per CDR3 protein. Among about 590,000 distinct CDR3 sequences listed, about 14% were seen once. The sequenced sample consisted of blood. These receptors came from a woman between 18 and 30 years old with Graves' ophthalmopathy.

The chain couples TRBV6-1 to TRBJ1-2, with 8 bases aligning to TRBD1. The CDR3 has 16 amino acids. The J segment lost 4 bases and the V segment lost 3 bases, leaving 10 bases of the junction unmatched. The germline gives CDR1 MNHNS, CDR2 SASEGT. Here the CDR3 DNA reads TGTGCCAGCAGTGACCAGTCCGGGACAGGCGTCTATGGCTACACCTTC. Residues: CASSDQSGTGVYGYTF.

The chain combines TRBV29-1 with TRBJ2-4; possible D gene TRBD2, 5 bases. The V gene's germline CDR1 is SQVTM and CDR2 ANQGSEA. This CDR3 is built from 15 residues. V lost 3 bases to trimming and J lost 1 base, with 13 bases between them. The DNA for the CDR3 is TGCAGCGTTGAGGTACTCCGGAGGGCCAAAAACATTCAGTACTTC. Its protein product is CSVEVLRRAKNIQYF.

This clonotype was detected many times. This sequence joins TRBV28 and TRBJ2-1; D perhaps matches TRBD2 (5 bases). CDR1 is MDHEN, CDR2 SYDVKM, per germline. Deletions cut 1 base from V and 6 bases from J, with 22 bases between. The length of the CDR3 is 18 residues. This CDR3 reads CASSLSNPPYTSFNEQFF. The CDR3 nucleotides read TGTGCCAGCAGTTTATCCAATCCTCCATATACTAGTTTCAATGAGCAGTTCTTC. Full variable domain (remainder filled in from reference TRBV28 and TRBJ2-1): DVKVTQSSRYLVKRTGEKVFLECVQDMDHENMFWYRQDPGLGLRLIYFSYDVKMKEKGDIPEGYSVSREKKERFSLILESASTNQTSMYLCASSLSNPPYTSFNEQFFGPGTRLTVL.

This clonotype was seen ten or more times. The chain's CDR3 is CASSSITSGRTYEQYF. The CDR3 DNA follows: TGTGCCAGCAGTTCAATTACTAGCGGGAGGACCTACGAGCAGTACTTC. V and J are TRBV28 and TRBJ2-7; 12 bases align to TRBD2. This CDR3 spans 16 amino acids. The germline V gene encodes CDR1 MDHEN and CDR2 SYDVKM. Trimming took 4 bases from V and 2 from J; bases not matched to a gene: 6.

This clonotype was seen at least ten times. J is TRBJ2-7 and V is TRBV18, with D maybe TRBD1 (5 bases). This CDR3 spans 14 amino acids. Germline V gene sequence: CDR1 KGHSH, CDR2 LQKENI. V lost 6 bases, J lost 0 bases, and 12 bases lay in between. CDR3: CASSEQETSYEQYF. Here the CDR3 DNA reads TGTGCCAGCTCCGAACAGGAGACCTCCTACGAGCAGTACTTC.

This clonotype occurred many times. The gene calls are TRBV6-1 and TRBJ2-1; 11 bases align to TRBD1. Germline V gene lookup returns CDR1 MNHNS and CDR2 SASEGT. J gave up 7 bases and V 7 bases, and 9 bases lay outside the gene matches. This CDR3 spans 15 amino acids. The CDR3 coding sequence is TGTGCCAGCACCCGGGACAGGGGGGCGGGGAATGAGCAGTTCTTC. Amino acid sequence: CASTRDRGAGNEQFF.

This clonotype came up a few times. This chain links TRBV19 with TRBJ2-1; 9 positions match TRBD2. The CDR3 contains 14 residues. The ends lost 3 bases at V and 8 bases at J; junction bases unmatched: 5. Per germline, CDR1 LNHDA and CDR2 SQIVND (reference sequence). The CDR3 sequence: CASSIFSGSHEQFF. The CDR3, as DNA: TGTGCCAGTAGTATTTTTAGCGGGAGCCATGAGCAGTTCTTC. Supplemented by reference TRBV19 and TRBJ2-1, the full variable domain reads DGGITQSPKYLFRKEGQNVTLSCEQNLNHDAMYWYRQDPGQGLRLIYYSQIVNDFQKGDIAEGYSVSREKKESFPLTVTSAQKNPTAFYLCASSIFSGSHEQFFGPGTRLTVL.

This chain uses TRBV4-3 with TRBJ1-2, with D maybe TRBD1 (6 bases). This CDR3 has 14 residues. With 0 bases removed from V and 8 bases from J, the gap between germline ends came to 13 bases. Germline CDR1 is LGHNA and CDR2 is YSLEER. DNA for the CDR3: TGCGCCAGCAGCCAAGATAGTCAGGGGTACGGCTACACCTTC. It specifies CASSQDSQGYGYTF.

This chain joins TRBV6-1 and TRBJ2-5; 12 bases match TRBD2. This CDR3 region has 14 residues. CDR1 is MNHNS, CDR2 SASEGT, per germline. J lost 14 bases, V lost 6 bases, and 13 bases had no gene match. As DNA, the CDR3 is TGTGCCAGCAGCCCCGGGACTAGCGGGCGGAAGCTATACTTC. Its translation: CASSPGTSGRKLYF.

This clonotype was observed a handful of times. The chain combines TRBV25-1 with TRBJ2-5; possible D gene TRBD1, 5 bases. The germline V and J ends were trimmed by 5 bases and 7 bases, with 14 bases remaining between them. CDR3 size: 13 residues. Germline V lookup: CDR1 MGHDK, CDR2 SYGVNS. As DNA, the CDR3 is TGTGCCAGCAGTAACACCCTCCAGGGGACCCAGTACTTC. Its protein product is CASSNTLQGTQYF.

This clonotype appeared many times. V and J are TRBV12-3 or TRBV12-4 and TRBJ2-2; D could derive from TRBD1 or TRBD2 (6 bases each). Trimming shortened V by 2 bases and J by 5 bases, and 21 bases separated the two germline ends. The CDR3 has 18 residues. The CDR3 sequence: CASSLIPSEGVATGELFF. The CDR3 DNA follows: TGTGCCAGCAGTTTAATTCCCTCGGAGGGGGTAGCTACCGGGGAGCTGTTTTTT.

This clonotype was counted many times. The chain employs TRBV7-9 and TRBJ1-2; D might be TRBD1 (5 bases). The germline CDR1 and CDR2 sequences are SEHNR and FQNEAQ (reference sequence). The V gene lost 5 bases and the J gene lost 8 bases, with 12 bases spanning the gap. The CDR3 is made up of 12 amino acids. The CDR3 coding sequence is TGTGCCAGCAGCCCCCGGGGGGAAGGCTACACCTTC. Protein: CASSPRGEGYTF.

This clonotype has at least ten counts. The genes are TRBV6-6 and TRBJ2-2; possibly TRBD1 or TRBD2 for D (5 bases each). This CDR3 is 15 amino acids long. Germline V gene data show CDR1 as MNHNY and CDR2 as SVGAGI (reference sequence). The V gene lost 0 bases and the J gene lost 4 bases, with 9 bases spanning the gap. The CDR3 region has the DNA TGTGCCAGCAGTTACTCGGCAGGGAGCACCGGGGAGCTGTTTTTT. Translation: CASSYSAGSTGELFF.